This TCR beta chain was identified in a study of blood T cells in healthy people across ages (dated by TCRdb to the mid-2010s). Regarding the research as a whole: Template switching captured roughly one uniquely barcoded TCR beta cDNA molecule per two T cells in model experiments. To track age-related changes in TCR beta repertoire diversity, the study relied on deep sequencing normalized with unique cDNA molecular identifiers. Donors were grouped into four age groups: young (average roughly 17 years), middle-aged (roughly 38), aged (about 59) and long-lived (approximately 81). To avoid experimental bias, donors of different ages were distributed randomly across sequencing lanes. For two donors (one aged 18 to 29 and one aged 80 or older), the study analyzed two additional independent replicas of 1 million unique cDNA reads from the same blood draw. Summary of the overall study and its limitations: Compared with the aged group, the long-lived group had more naive CD4+ T cells, fewer expanded clones and increased TCR diversity, suggesting age selection. Observed TCR beta diversity per million T cells fell roughly linearly with age, and a significant reduction was already apparent by age approximately 41. Estimates of total diversity based on one million sequenced T cells were considered lower bounds and underestimates. Since profiling was done on bulk unsorted PBMCs, naive and antigen-experienced compartments could not be conclusively compared. A strong correlation was found between observed TCR beta diversity and the percentage of naive T cells measured by flow cytometry. Because donor CMV infection status was unknown, age-related changes in expanded clonotypes were potentially confounded.

Regarding this clonotype: Its antigen is unknown. Qualities for individual bases were not recorded, and no much larger clone is one base off.

Systemically healthy Caucasian individuals from Russia, 39 in total and aged about 6 to 100 years, were included as donors. Roughly 10 milliliters of peripheral blood were collected from each donor into EDTA-treated Vacutainer tubes. Ficoll-Paque density-gradient centrifugation was used to isolate PBMCs, with at least 6.5 million per sample. Trizol reagent was used to extract total RNA from PBMCs, with at least 6 micrograms per sample. For every donor, flow cytometry on a PBMC aliquot measured the percentage of naive CD45RAhigh/CD27high T cells. V is trimmed back by 5 bases and J by 6 bases, and the junction contains 5 bases that no gene match accounts for. Inclusive of the bounding cysteine and phenylalanine, the CDR3 is 14 residues long. The DNA shown is the 42-base CDR3, in frame from base 1. Library method: 5' RACE. Data came from an Illumina HiSeq 2500. A second roughly 6 to 12 cycle PCR used a sample-barcoded 5' primer and a J-beta primer mix. A unique molecular identifier was introduced onto each TCR beta cDNA molecule by a template-switch 5' adaptor carrying 12 random nucleotides. Each sample yielded at least 3 million CDR3-containing paired-end reads. The Mint cDNA synthesis kit, primed by a TRBC-specific oligonucleotide, was used to synthesize first-strand cDNA from all RNA. Following uracil-DNA glycosylase treatment, all cDNA underwent a first 18-cycle PCR with the universal primers M1SS and BC2_uni_R. In the original analysis: For normalization, 1 million high-quality reads were randomly selected from each sample, with every read carrying a distinct molecular identifier. Reads sharing molecular identifiers were discarded rather than binned into consensus sequences. MiTCR, with a Q25 quality threshold and the strictest error-elimination algorithm, was used for CDR3 identification, clonotype clustering and error correction. Lower-bound total TCR beta diversity was estimated with a nonparametric unseen species model using Euler transformation. In TCRdb, the public reads were trimmed at Q25 with fastp and aligned with MiXCR, with productive beta chains retained. Rows matching on CDR3 protein sequence are summarized as one entry with the most common DNA and genes. These V and J calls are TCRdb output, not the study's own analysis. The sample data list 500,000 to 600,000 distinct CDR3 sequences, and roughly a quarter of these were observed just once. Around 20% of the sample goes to the ten largest clones.

Sequenced sample: blood. Rearrangement joined TRBV12-3 or TRBV12-4 to TRBJ2-1, with 9 junctional bases fitting TRBD2. This clonotype originated in a woman aged 70-85 years in good health. The DNA sequence reads TGTGCCAGCAGTCCTGCGGGGGGGCCCAATGAGCAGTTCTTC. Translated, it reads CASSPAGGPNEQFF.